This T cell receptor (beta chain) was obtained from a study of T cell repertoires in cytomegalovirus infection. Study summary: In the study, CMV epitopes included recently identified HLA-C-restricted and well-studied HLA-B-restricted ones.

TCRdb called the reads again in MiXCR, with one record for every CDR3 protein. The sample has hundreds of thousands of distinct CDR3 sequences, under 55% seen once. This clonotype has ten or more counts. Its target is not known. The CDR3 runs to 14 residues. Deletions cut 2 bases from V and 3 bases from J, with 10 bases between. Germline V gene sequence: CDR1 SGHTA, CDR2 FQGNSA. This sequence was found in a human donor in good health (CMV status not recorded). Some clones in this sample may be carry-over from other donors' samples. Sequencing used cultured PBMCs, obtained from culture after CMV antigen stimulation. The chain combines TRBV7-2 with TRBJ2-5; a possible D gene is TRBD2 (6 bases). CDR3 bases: TGTGCCAGCAGCTTATCGGGGGTAGAAGAGACCCAGTACTTC. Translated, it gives CASSLSGVEETQYF.